Reported below is one T cell receptor (beta chain). Antigen specificity is unknown. Other nucleotide sequences from this sample produce the same CDR3. This sample is drawn from a study of shared clonotypes between healthy human individuals. Study-level results: For sorted subsets, rarefaction showed incomplete sequencing despite large depth.

In the original analysis: ImmunoSEQ supplied junction-only sequences lacking quality scores, so filtering was different. Only in-frame clones appear in the TCRdb table, and some are missing; sequencing was by immunoSEQ multiplex PCR. V, J and clone size reflect that table, while D and trimming were determined from the DNA. Here the sample spans 2,500,000 or so clones, about nine tenths being singletons. V shed 4 bases, J shed 3 bases, and the junction held 5 bases outside the gene matches. Germline-derived CDR1 and CDR2 are SGHTA and FQGNSA. The CDR3 is 15 amino acids. Participating donors were healthy, HIV-negative adults free of recent acute infections or vaccinations.

The chain couples TRBV7-2 to TRBJ2-7, with 11 bases that match TRBD2. The sequenced material came from naive CD4+ T cells from PBMCs. Noted subset: CD45RA+ positively selected. This receptor was obtained from a man aged 18 to 30 in good health. Some clones in this sample may be carry-over from other donors' samples. The CDR3 protein is CASSSLAGGSYEQYF. The CDR3 region has the DNA TGTGCCAGCAGCTCCTTAGCGGGAGGGAGCTACGAGCAGTACTTC.